This TCR beta chain was obtained from a study of blood T cells in healthy people across ages. It was with a sample-barcoded 5' primer and a J-beta primer mix that a second PCR of about 6 to 12 cycles was run. In TCRdb, the 5' RACE reads were re-called with MiXCR into one record per CDR3 protein. The sample gives 1.5 million or so distinct CDR3 sequences, 42% of which show up once; roughly 7.9% is in the top ten. Germline V CDR1 and CDR2: WSHSY, SAAADI. There are 14 residues in the CDR3. V shed 3 bases and J shed 5 bases, with 13 bases lying between them. The TCR sequence derives from a woman between 18 and 29 years old in good health. This chain uses TRBV10-2 with TRBJ1-1, with no clear D. The sample taken for sequencing was blood. The DNA of the CDR3 is TGCGCCAGCAGTGAACTGGGCGCACGAACTGAAGCTTTCTTT. Protein sequence: CASSELGARTEAFF.